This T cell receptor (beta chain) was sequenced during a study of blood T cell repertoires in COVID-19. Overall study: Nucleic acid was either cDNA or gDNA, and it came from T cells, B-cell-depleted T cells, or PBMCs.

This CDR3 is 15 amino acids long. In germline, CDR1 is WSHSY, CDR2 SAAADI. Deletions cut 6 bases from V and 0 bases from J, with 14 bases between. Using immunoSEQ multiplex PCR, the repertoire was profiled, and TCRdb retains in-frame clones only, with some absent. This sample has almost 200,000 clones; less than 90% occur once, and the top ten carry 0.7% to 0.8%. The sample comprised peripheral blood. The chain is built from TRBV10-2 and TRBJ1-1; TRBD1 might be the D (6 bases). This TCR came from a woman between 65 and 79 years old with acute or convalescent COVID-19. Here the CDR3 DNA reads TGCGCCAGCAGCGTCGGACAGACCATGAACACTGAAGCTTTCTTT. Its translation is CASSVGQTMNTEAFF.